This TCR beta chain was observed in a study of T cell clonotyping in hematopoietic cell transplantation. Overall study results and limits: Recipient TCR diversity dropped after transplant; expanded clonotypes rose from day 30 to 180. Broader posttransplant TCR repertoire diversity was predicted by graft donor and pretransplant recipient Inverse Simpson Index values.

Regarding this clone: The antigen is undetermined.

The CDR3 is 15 amino acids. V gave up 4 bases and J gave up 3 bases; unmatched junction bases: 8. The germline V gene encodes CDR1 SGHVS and CDR2 FNYEAQ. Libraries were prepared by immunoSEQ multiplex PCR; TCRdb keeps only in-frame clonotypes and omits some of them. The table shows about 29,000 clones, with roughly nine tenths occurring only once. Specimen: PBMCs, collected 100 days after allogeneic stem cell transplant. The chain has TRBV7-6 and TRBJ1-2, with 7 bases aligning to TRBD1. This TCR was recovered from a female patient aged 50-60 years who had an allogeneic stem cell transplant from a related donor, so the T cells may come from the graft donor. Some clones in this sample may be carry-over from other donors' samples. Here the CDR3 reads CASSSTQGGDYGYTF. CDR3 bases: TGTGCCAGCAGCTCCACTCAGGGGGGTGACTATGGCTACACCTTC.